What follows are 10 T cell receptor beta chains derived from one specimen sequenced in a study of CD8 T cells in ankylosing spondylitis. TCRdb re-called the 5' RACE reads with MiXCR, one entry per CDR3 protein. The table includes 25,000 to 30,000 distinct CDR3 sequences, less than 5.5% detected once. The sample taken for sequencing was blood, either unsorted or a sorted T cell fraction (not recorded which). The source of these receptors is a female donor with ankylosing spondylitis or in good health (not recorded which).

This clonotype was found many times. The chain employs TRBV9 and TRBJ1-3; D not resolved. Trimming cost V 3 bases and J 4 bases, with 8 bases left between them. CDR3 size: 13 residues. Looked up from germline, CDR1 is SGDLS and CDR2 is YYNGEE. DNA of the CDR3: TGTGCCAGCAGCGCCCTAGGAGGAAACACCATATATTTT. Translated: CASSALGGNTIYF.

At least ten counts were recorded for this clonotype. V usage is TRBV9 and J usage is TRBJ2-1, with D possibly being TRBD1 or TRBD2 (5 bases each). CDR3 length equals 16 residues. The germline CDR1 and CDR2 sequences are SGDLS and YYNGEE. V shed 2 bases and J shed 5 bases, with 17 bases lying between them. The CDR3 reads CASSVGGRAPNNEQFF. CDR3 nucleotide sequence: TGTGCCAGCAGCGTTGGGGGAAGGGCTCCGAACAATGAGCAGTTCTTC.

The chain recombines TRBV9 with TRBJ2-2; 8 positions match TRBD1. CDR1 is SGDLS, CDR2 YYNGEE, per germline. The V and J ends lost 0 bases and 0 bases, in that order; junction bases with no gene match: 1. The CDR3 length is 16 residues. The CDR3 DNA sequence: TGTGCCAGCAGCGTAGGGACAGGGCCGAACACCGGGGAGCTGTTTTTT. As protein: CASSVGTGPNTGELFF.

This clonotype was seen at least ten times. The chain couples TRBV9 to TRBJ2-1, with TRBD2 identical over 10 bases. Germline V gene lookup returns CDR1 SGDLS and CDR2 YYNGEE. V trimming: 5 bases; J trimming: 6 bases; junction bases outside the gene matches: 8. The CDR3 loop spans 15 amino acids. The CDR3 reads CASSAPSGSGNEQFF. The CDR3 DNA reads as TGTGCCAGCAGTGCTCCTAGCGGGAGTGGCAATGAGCAGTTCTTC.

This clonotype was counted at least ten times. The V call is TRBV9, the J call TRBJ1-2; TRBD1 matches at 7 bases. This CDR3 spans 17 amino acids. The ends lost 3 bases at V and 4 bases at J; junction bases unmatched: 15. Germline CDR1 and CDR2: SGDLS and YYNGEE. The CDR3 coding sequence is TGTGCCAGCAGCGACCCAAGAGTAACCGGGACAGCCTATGGCTACACCTTC. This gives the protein CASSDPRVTGTAYGYTF.

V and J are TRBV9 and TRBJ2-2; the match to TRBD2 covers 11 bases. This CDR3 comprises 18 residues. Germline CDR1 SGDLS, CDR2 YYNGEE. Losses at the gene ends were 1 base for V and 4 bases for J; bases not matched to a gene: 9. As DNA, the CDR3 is TGTGCCAGCAGCGTAACCCCTAGCGGGAGGAGTGGCACCGGGGAGCTGTTTTTT. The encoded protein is CASSVTPSGRSGTGELFF.

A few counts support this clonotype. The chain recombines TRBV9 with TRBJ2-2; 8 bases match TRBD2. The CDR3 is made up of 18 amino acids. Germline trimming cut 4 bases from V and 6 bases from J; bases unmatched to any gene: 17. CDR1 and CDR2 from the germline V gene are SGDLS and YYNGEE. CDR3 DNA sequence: TGTGCCAGCAGCCTTATGTCGGGCGGGGGGCAAAGATCCGGGGAGCTGTTTTTT. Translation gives CASSLMSGGGQRSGELFF.

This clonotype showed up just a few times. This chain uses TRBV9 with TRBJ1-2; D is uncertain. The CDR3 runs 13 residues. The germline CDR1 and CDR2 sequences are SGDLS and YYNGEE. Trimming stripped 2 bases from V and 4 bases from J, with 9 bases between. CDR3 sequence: CASSVREGYGYTF. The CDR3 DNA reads TGTGCCAGCAGCGTTAGAGAAGGCTATGGCTACACCTTC.

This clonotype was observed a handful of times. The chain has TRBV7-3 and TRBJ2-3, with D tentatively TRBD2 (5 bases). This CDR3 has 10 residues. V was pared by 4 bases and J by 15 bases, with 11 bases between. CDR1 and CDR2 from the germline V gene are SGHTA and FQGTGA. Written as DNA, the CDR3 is TGTGCCAGCAGCTGCGACTACGGCTATTTT. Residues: CASSCDYGYF. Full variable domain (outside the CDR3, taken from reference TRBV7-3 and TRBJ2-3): GAGVSQTPSNKVTEKGKYVELRCDPISGHTALYWYRQSLGQGPEFLIYFQGTGAADDSGLPNDRFFAVRPEGSVSTLKIQRTERGDSAVYLCASSCDYGYFGPGTRLTVL.

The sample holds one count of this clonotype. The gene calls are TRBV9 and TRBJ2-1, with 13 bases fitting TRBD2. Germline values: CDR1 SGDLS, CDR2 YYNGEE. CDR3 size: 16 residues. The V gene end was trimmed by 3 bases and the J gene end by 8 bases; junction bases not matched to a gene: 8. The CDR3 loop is CASSAPGLAGRDEQFF. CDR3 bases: TGTGCCAGCAGCGCCCCGGGACTAGCGGGAAGGGATGAGCAGTTCTTC.